The 5 T cell receptor beta chains below all came from one sample that was sequenced in a study of blood T cell repertoires in COVID-19. Using immunoSEQ multiplex PCR, the repertoire was profiled, and TCRdb retains in-frame clones only, with some absent. The sample contains under 200,000 clones, 70% to 80% of which appear only once. The sequenced sample was PBMCs or T cells enriched from blood (not recorded which). The receptor source for this set is a woman between 70 and 85 years old in a cohort exposed to, infected with or recovered from COVID-19 (not recorded which).

The J gene is TRBJ2-5, the V gene TRBV12-3 or TRBV12-4, with D possibly TRBD1 on 5 matching bases. The CDR3 totals 13 residues. The V gene lost 2 bases and the J gene lost 4 bases, with 8 bases spanning the gap. CDR3 in DNA: TGTGCCAGCAGTTTACGGCAGGGAGAGACCCAGTACTTC. Residues: CASSLRQGETQYF.

The chain uses TRBV10-3 and TRBJ2-5; a weak D match, TRBD1 (6 bases). Germline assignment: CDR1 ENHRY and CDR2 SYGVKD. V was pared by 3 bases and J by 1 base, with 12 bases between. The CDR3 sequence is 15 residues long. The DNA of the CDR3 is TGTGCCATCAGTGATAAGACAGGAATCCAAGAGACCCAGTACTTC. Its protein is CAISDKTGIQETQYF.

In the case of this clone: Other DNA sequences within the sample encode an identical CDR3. The chain carries TRBV11-2 and TRBJ2-3, with D possibly TRBD1 on 6 matching bases. The CDR3 loop spans 15 amino acids. CDR1 is SGHAT, CDR2 FQNNGV, per germline. V was cut by 5 bases and J by 0 bases, with 12 bases left in between. CDR3 sequence (DNA): TGTGCCAGCAGCCACCGGACAGAGAGCACAGATACGCAGTATTTT. This gives the protein CASSHRTESTDTQYF.

This clone has just a few counts. The chain couples TRBV5-5 to TRBJ2-1, with 10 bases lining up with TRBD1. The CDR3 loop spans 17 amino acids. V was clipped by 4 bases and J by 1 base; unmatched bases: 8. Germline V gene lookup returns CDR1 SGHKS and CDR2 YYEKEE (reference sequence). In DNA, the CDR3 is TGTGCCAGCAGCCCGGCTCTGGGACAGGGGTCCTACAATGAGCAGTTCTTC. This encodes CASSPALGQGSYNEQFF.

J is TRBJ2-7 and V is TRBV28, with 14 bases lining up with TRBD2. Germline-derived CDR1 and CDR2 are MDHEN and SYDVKM. The CDR3 extends over 15 amino acids. With V trimmed by 6 bases and J by 4 bases, 5 bases remained unmatched. The chain's CDR3 is CASSRWTSGRYEQYF. The DNA for the CDR3 is TGTGCCAGCAGCCGATGGACTAGCGGGAGGTACGAGCAGTACTTC.